The source of this T cell receptor beta chain is a study of blood T cell repertoires in COVID-19. About the research overall: Acute-phase and convalescent COVID-19 samples originated in the United States, Italy and Spain. Sample material is recorded as cDNA or gDNA derived from T cells, B-cell-depleted T cells, or PBMCs.

In the study's own analysis: Researchers report that nucleated cell counts were estimated from reference gene primer amplification. Assay: immunoSEQ multiplex PCR; the TCRdb copy retains only in-frame clones and omits some. From that table come the V and J calls and clone size; the DNA was used to work out D and trimming. Counted here are 100,000 or so clones, approximately 79% occurring once; the ten biggest clones make up 20% to 25%. The CDR3 runs 12 residues. The V end lost 4 bases, the J end lost 8 bases, and 11 bases lay between the germline ends. Germline values: CDR1 MNHNY, CDR2 SVGAGI (reference sequence).

The sequencing sample was made of peripheral blood. V and J are TRBV6-6 and TRBJ1-2, with D possibly matching TRBD1 (5 bases). This clonotype originated in a man between 65 and 85 years old with active or convalescent COVID-19. CDR3 coding DNA: TGTGCCAGCAGTTCGATGGGGGGGGGCTACACCTTC. Protein sequence: CASSSMGGGYTF.